This entry lists 13 T cell receptor beta chains sequenced from one sample in a study of blood T cell repertoires in COVID-19. Here immunoSEQ multiplex PCR was the method, and the copy in TCRdb shows in-frame clones only, minus some. In the table there are under 450,000 clones, roughly 86% of which are singletons. The sequenced sample was peripheral blood. All receptors derive from a human donor with acute or convalescent COVID-19. The donor label of this sample is uncertain.

The gene calls are TRBV27 and TRBJ1-1; D is perhaps TRBD1 (5 bases). Trimming removed 7 bases at V and 5 bases at J, with 20 bases between. The germline V gene has CDR1 MNHEY and CDR2 SMNVEV (reference sequence). The CDR3 is 15 residues long. The CDR3 DNA reads as TGTGCCAGCACCAAGATGGCGGGGCGGGGGACTGAAGCTTTCTTT. Encoded protein: CASTKMAGRGTEAFF.

This rearrangement joins TRBV3-1 (or the pseudogene TRBV3-2) to TRBJ2-7, with 9 nucleotides matching TRBD1. Per the germline V gene, CDR1 is LGHDT and CDR2 is YNNKEL (reference sequence). With V trimmed by 0 bases and J by 1 base, 7 bases remained unmatched. The CDR3 is 17 residues long. The CDR3 coding sequence is TGTGCCAGCAGCCAAGACGGGGGACAGGGTATTTCCTACGAGCAGTACTTC. The encoded protein is CASSQDGGQGISYEQYF.

This clone was picked up a small number of times. The rearrangement joins TRBV28 to TRBJ2-1; D is possibly TRBD2 (6 bases). The CDR3 contains 20 residues. CDR1 is MDHEN and CDR2 is SYDVKM in the germline V gene. V was clipped by 2 bases and J by 1 base, with 24 bases between them. Here the CDR3 reads CASSLTGFQGTLPSYNEQFF. CDR3 DNA sequence: TGTGCCAGCAGTTTAACGGGGTTTCAAGGGACTTTACCTTCCTACAATGAGCAGTTCTTC.

The gene calls are TRBV7-9 and TRBJ1-3; no clear D gene. V gave up 4 bases and J gave up 0 bases, with 10 bases separating them. From germline, CDR1 is SEHNR and CDR2 FQNEAQ (reference sequence). This CDR3 is 15 amino acids long. CDR3 protein: CASSSDSRSGNTIYF. CDR3 sequence (DNA): TGTGCCAGCAGCTCGGACTCGCGCTCTGGAAACACCATATATTTT.

This chain connects TRBV6-5 to TRBJ1-5; 7 nucleotides line up with TRBD1. Germline V CDR1 and CDR2: MNHEY, SVGAGI. CDR3 size: 14 residues. Unmatched junction bases numbered 8, after V lost 5 bases and J lost 7 bases. In DNA, the CDR3 is TGTGCCAGCAGTCTGCGACAGGGAGGACAGCCCCAGCATTTT. Encoded protein: CASSLRQGGQPQHF.

The count of this clone is one. V gene TRBV5-8 combines with J gene TRBJ2-1, with a weak D call TRBD1 (5 bases). CDR3 length: 15 amino acids. Trimming cost V 4 bases and J 0 bases, with 11 bases left between them. The V gene's germline CDR1 is SGHTS and CDR2 YDEGEE. CDR3 DNA: TGTGCCAGCAGCCACAGGCTCCGCTCCTACAATGAGCAGTTCTTC. Translated: CASSHRLRSYNEQFF.

The chain carries TRBV2 and TRBJ1-2, with 7 bases fitting TRBD1. Trimming at V came to 4 bases and at J to 8 bases, leaving 10 bases not matched to a gene. Germline CDR1 and CDR2: SNHLY and FYNNEI. The CDR3 is 14 residues long. CDR3 residues: CASSGGAGGYGYTF. The CDR3 nucleotides are TGTGCCAGCAGTGGAGGAGCAGGGGGTTACGGCTACACCTTC.

The CDR3 here is CASQLAGVYNEQFF. Written as DNA, the CDR3 is TGTGCCTCCCAACTAGCGGGGGTCTACAATGAGCAGTTCTTC. This chain joins TRBV3-1 (or the pseudogene TRBV3-2) and TRBJ2-1; 11 positions agree with TRBD2. This CDR3 is 14 amino acids long. J was trimmed by 3 bases and V by 11 bases; bases with no gene match: 6. Germline assignment: CDR1 LGHDT and CDR2 YNNKEL (reference sequence).

This clone was seen repeatedly, ten times or more. The chain couples TRBV6-4 to TRBJ2-1; the match to TRBD2 covers 14 bases. The CDR3 contains 15 residues. J lost 6 bases, V lost 2 bases, and 0 bases had no gene match. Germline CDR1 is MRHNA and CDR2 is SNTAGT. CDR3 sequence: CASSDGLAGGNEQFF. DNA for the CDR3: TGTGCCAGCAGTGACGGACTAGCGGGAGGCAATGAGCAGTTCTTC.

The chain uses TRBV11-2 and TRBJ2-5; no reliable D call. Germline assignment: CDR1 SGHAT and CDR2 FQNNGV. Trimming took 5 bases from V and 5 from J, leaving 15 bases between them. This CDR3 has 14 residues. CDR3 DNA sequence: TGTGCCAGCAGCCTAGGCGGCACCGTTGAGACCCAGTACTTC. Amino acids: CASSLGGTVETQYF.

The V call is TRBV28, the J call TRBJ2-7, with D perhaps TRBD2 (6 bases). Trimming removed 1 base from V and 2 bases from J, with 9 bases in between. The CDR3 contains 14 residues. The germline gives CDR1 MDHEN, CDR2 SYDVKM. CDR3 in DNA: TGTGCCAGCAGTTTATTCCGCGGGGCCTACGAGCAGTACTTC. Amino acids: CASSLFRGAYEQYF.

V usage is TRBV2 and J usage is TRBJ1-5; the match to TRBD1 covers 8 bases. The CDR3 runs 16 residues. With V trimmed by 5 bases and J by 6 bases, 12 bases remained unmatched. CDR1 and CDR2 from the germline V gene are SNHLY and FYNNEI. The CDR3: CASSSSSRGRVQPQHF. CDR3 DNA sequence: TGTGCCAGCAGTTCAAGCTCCAGGGGGCGCGTTCAGCCCCAGCATTTT.

The rearrangement links TRBV6-1 to TRBJ2-5; 14 bases line up with TRBD2. V was clipped by 1 base and J by 5 bases; unmatched bases: 3. The CDR3 has 16 residues. Germline assignment: CDR1 MNHNS and CDR2 SASEGT. The CDR3, as DNA: TGTGCCAGCAGTGAAGGGGGACTAGCGGGAGTTGAGACCCAGTACTTC. It codes for CASSEGGLAGVETQYF.